This is a list of T cell receptor beta chains from one sample in a study of T cell responses to AZD1222 COVID-19 vaccine. TCRdb's table, derived via immunoSEQ multiplex PCR, lists solely in-frame clones and lacks some. Of 150,000 to 200,000 clones in the sample, 92% were seen once. The sample was peripheral blood, taken 28 days after the second AZD1222 dose. The source is an adult who received the AZD1222 COVID-19 vaccine. CDR3s include the opening cysteine and the closing phenylalanine or tryptophan. The order of the fields is D gene, V gene, J gene, clone size, CDR3 DNA, CDR3 protein. D genes are given only for firm matches. A row's size may be missing; if present it is once, few, many or a size class.

d_call: .
v_call: TRBV25-1
j_call: TRBJ1-4
clone_size: once
cdr3_nt: TGTGCCAGCATATCTACTAATGAAAAACTGTTTTTT
cdr3_aa: CASISTNEKLFF

d_call: .
v_call: TRBV29-1
j_call: TRBJ1-1
clone_size: .
cdr3_nt: TGCAGCGTTGTCACAGGGTGGGGCACTGAAGCTTTCTTT
cdr3_aa: CSVVTGWGTEAFF

d_call: TRBD2
v_call: TRBV15
j_call: TRBJ2-7
clone_size: .
cdr3_nt: TGTGCCACCAGCAGAGACCCAAGGAGCGGGGGGCGGTACTTC
cdr3_aa: CATSRDPRSGGRYF

d_call: TRBD1
v_call: TRBV14
j_call: TRBJ1-2
clone_size: .
cdr3_nt: TGTGCCAGCAGCCAAAGGAAGTCGGGACAGCGAGCAGATGGCTACACCTTC
cdr3_aa: CASSQRKSGQRADGYTF

d_call: TRBD1
v_call: TRBV10-3
j_call: TRBJ1-6
clone_size: .
cdr3_nt: TGTGCCATCAATCGGGACAGGGATTCACCCCTCCACTTT
cdr3_aa: CAINRDRDSPLHF

d_call: .
v_call: TRBV19
j_call: TRBJ1-5
clone_size: .
cdr3_nt: TGTGCCAGTAGTATTAGGGATAGCAATCAGCCCCAGCATTTT
cdr3_aa: CASSIRDSNQPQHF

d_call: TRBD2
v_call: TRBV3-1/TRBV3-2
j_call: TRBJ2-1
clone_size: .
cdr3_nt: TGTGCCAGCAGCCAAGAAGTGGGGGGGGTCGGTGAGCAGTTCTTC
cdr3_aa: CASSQEVGGVGEQFF

d_call: .
v_call: TRBV2
j_call: TRBJ1-2
clone_size: .
cdr3_nt: TGTGCCAGCACGTGGCAGGTGGGCTATGGCTACACCTTC
cdr3_aa: CASTWQVGYGYTF

d_call: TRBD1
v_call: TRBV12-3/TRBV12-4
j_call: TRBJ1-2
clone_size: .
cdr3_nt: TGTGCCAGCAGTACCAGGGACAGCTATGGCTACACCTTC
cdr3_aa: CASSTRDSYGYTF

d_call: .
v_call: TRBV6-5
j_call: TRBJ1-5
clone_size: .
cdr3_nt: TGTGCCAGCAGTTACCTTGGGACCAATCAGCCCCAGCATTTT
cdr3_aa: CASSYLGTNQPQHF

d_call: .
v_call: TRBV27
j_call: TRBJ2-1
clone_size: .
cdr3_nt: TGTGCCAGCAGTTTAAACTCAAACAATGAGCAGTTCTTC
cdr3_aa: CASSLNSNNEQFF

d_call: TRBD1
v_call: TRBV3-1/TRBV3-2
j_call: TRBJ2-1
clone_size: .
cdr3_nt: TGTGCCAGCAGCCAAAGGGGGCAGGGAAATGAGCAGTTCTTC
cdr3_aa: CASSQRGQGNEQFF

d_call: .
v_call: TRBV29-1
j_call: TRBJ1-2
clone_size: .
cdr3_nt: TGCAGCGTTGGGACAGTAGACTATGGCTACACCTTC
cdr3_aa: CSVGTVDYGYTF

d_call: TRBD1
v_call: TRBV6-1
j_call: TRBJ1-5
clone_size: .
cdr3_nt: TGTGCCAGCAGTGAACGGACAGGGACCCTTCCGATGAGTAGGCCCCAGCATTTT
cdr3_aa: CASSERTGTLPMSRPQHF

d_call: .
v_call: TRBV3-1/TRBV3-2
j_call: TRBJ1-3
clone_size: .
cdr3_nt: TGTGCCAGCAGCCAACTCCATGGAAACACCATATATTTT
cdr3_aa: CASSQLHGNTIYF

d_call: .
v_call: TRBV5-1
j_call: TRBJ2-7
clone_size: .
cdr3_nt: TGCGCCAGCAGCTTGGGCAGGATGTACGAGCAGTACTTC
cdr3_aa: CASSLGRMYEQYF

d_call: .
v_call: TRBV6-1
j_call: TRBJ2-7
clone_size: .
cdr3_nt: TGTGCCAGCAGTGAAGGGGGGGGGCTCGAGGAGCAGTACTTC
cdr3_aa: CASSEGGGLEEQYF

d_call: TRBD1
v_call: TRBV3-1/TRBV3-2
j_call: TRBJ1-1
clone_size: .
cdr3_nt: TGTGCCAGCAGCCAAGCCCCAGGGGGGGGTGTTGAAGCTTTCTTT
cdr3_aa: CASSQAPGGGVEAFF

d_call: .
v_call: TRBV7-9
j_call: TRBJ1-2
clone_size: .
cdr3_nt: TGTGCCAGCAGCCCAGGAATAAACTATGGCTACACCTTC
cdr3_aa: CASSPGINYGYTF

d_call: TRBD1
v_call: TRBV5-1
j_call: TRBJ1-3
clone_size: .
cdr3_nt: TGCGCCAGCAGCTTGGGTGACAGGGCGGCAAACACCATATATTTT
cdr3_aa: CASSLGDRAANTIYF

d_call: TRBD1
v_call: TRBV7-2
j_call: TRBJ1-2
clone_size: once
cdr3_nt: TGTGCCAGCAGCTCCGGGACAGTTTTTGTTGGCTACACCTTC
cdr3_aa: CASSSGTVFVGYTF

d_call: .
v_call: TRBV7-2
j_call: TRBJ2-3
clone_size: .
cdr3_nt: TGTGCCAGCAGCCCCTACTTGGGGCGCACCTCCCGCACAGATACGCAGTATTTT
cdr3_aa: CASSPYLGRTSRTDTQYF

d_call: TRBD2
v_call: TRBV6-2/TRBV6-3
j_call: TRBJ2-5
clone_size: .
cdr3_nt: TGTGCCAGCAGTTACTCGGGCGCCGGGAGGGAAGAGACCCAGTACTTC
cdr3_aa: CASSYSGAGREETQYF